This T cell receptor beta chain comes out of a study of control samples from healthy donors and cancer patients. The length of the CDR3 is 15 residues. V gave up 0 bases and J gave up 2 bases, with 12 bases separating them. The germline gives CDR1 SGHRS, CDR2 YFSETQ. The method was immunoSEQ multiplex PCR; TCRdb's version includes in-frame clones alone and lacks a portion of them. The table records 100,000 to 150,000 clones, roughly 90% of them present only once. The clonotype comes from a man between 18 and 29 years old in good health. The chain is built from TRBV5-1 and TRBJ2-7, with D unresolved. What was sequenced was blood. The CDR3, as DNA: TGCGCCAGCAGCTTGGAGGGAACACGGACCTACGAGCAGTACTTC. Translation: CASSLEGTRTYEQYF.